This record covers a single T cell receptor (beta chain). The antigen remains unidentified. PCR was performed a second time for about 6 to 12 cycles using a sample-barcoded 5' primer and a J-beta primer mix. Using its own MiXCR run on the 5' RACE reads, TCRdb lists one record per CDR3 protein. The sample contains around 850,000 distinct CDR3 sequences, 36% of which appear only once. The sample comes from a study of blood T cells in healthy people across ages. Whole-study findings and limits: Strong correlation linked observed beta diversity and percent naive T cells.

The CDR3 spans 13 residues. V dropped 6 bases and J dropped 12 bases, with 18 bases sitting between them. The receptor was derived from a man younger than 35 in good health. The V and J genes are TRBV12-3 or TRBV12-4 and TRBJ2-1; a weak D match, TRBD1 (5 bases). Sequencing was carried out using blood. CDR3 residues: CASSKSRVQRQFF. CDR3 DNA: TGTGCCAGCAGCAAATCCAGGGTCCAACGGCAGTTCTTC.